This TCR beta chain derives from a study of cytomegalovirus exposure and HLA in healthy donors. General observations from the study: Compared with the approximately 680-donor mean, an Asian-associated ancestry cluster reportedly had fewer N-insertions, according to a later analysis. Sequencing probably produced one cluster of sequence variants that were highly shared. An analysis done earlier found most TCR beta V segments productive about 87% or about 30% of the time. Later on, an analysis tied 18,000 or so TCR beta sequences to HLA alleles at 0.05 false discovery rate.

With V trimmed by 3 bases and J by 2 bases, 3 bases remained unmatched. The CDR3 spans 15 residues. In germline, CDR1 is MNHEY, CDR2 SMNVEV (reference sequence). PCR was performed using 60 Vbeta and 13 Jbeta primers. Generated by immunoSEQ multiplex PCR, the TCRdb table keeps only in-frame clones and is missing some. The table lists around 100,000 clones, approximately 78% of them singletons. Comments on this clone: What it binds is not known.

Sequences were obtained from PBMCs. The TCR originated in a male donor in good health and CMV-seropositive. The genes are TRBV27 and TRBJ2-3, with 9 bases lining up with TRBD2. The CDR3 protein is CASSLAGGPTDTQYF. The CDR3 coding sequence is TGTGCCAGCAGTTTGGCGGGAGGGCCCACAGATACGCAGTATTTT.